The T cell receptor (beta chain) under discussion was sequenced for a study of molecular identifiers for immune sequencing clone quantification. Study-wide results and limits: Effector cells had over 98% of their molecules in clones above 20 RNA copies, while naive cells had under 1%.

This clonotype has ten or more counts. Its antigen is undetermined. Germline V CDR1 and CDR2: MDHEN, SYDVKM. Trimming stripped 4 bases from V and 5 bases from J, with 5 bases between. The CDR3 totals 11 residues. Using a CD8+CD4-CCR7+CD45RA+ phenotype, naive CD8 T cells were sorted. TCRdb analysed the PCR reads with MiXCR anew, one entry per CDR3 protein. The sample has some 59,000 distinct CDR3 sequences; about 25% are singletons. The clonotype originates from a human donor in good health. Some libraries in this study had Jurkat cell RNA spiked in. Sequences were obtained from naive CD8+ T cells from blood, with Jurkat cell RNA spiked in. Subset: FACS-sorted CD8+CD4-CCR7+CD45RA+ naive T cells. V usage is TRBV28 and J usage is TRBJ2-5; D uncertain. CDR3 DNA: TGTGCCAGCAGTTACCGGGAGACCCAGTACTTC. Protein: CASSYRETQYF.